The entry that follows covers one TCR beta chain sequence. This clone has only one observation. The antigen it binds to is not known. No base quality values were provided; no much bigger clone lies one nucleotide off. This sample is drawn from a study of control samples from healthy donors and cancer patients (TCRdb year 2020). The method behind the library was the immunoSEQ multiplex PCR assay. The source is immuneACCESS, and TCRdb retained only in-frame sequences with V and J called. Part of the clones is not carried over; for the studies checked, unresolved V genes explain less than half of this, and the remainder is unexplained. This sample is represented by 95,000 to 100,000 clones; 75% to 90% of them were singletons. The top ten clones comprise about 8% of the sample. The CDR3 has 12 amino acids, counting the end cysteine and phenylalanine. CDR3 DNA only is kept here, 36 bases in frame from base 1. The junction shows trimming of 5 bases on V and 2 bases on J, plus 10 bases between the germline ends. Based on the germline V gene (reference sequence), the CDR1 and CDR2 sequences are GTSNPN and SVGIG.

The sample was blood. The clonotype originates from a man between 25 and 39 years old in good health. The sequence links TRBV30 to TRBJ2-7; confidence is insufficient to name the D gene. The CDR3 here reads CAWATRTYEQYF. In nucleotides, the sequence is TGTGCCTGGGCGACACGCACCTACGAGCAGTACTTC.